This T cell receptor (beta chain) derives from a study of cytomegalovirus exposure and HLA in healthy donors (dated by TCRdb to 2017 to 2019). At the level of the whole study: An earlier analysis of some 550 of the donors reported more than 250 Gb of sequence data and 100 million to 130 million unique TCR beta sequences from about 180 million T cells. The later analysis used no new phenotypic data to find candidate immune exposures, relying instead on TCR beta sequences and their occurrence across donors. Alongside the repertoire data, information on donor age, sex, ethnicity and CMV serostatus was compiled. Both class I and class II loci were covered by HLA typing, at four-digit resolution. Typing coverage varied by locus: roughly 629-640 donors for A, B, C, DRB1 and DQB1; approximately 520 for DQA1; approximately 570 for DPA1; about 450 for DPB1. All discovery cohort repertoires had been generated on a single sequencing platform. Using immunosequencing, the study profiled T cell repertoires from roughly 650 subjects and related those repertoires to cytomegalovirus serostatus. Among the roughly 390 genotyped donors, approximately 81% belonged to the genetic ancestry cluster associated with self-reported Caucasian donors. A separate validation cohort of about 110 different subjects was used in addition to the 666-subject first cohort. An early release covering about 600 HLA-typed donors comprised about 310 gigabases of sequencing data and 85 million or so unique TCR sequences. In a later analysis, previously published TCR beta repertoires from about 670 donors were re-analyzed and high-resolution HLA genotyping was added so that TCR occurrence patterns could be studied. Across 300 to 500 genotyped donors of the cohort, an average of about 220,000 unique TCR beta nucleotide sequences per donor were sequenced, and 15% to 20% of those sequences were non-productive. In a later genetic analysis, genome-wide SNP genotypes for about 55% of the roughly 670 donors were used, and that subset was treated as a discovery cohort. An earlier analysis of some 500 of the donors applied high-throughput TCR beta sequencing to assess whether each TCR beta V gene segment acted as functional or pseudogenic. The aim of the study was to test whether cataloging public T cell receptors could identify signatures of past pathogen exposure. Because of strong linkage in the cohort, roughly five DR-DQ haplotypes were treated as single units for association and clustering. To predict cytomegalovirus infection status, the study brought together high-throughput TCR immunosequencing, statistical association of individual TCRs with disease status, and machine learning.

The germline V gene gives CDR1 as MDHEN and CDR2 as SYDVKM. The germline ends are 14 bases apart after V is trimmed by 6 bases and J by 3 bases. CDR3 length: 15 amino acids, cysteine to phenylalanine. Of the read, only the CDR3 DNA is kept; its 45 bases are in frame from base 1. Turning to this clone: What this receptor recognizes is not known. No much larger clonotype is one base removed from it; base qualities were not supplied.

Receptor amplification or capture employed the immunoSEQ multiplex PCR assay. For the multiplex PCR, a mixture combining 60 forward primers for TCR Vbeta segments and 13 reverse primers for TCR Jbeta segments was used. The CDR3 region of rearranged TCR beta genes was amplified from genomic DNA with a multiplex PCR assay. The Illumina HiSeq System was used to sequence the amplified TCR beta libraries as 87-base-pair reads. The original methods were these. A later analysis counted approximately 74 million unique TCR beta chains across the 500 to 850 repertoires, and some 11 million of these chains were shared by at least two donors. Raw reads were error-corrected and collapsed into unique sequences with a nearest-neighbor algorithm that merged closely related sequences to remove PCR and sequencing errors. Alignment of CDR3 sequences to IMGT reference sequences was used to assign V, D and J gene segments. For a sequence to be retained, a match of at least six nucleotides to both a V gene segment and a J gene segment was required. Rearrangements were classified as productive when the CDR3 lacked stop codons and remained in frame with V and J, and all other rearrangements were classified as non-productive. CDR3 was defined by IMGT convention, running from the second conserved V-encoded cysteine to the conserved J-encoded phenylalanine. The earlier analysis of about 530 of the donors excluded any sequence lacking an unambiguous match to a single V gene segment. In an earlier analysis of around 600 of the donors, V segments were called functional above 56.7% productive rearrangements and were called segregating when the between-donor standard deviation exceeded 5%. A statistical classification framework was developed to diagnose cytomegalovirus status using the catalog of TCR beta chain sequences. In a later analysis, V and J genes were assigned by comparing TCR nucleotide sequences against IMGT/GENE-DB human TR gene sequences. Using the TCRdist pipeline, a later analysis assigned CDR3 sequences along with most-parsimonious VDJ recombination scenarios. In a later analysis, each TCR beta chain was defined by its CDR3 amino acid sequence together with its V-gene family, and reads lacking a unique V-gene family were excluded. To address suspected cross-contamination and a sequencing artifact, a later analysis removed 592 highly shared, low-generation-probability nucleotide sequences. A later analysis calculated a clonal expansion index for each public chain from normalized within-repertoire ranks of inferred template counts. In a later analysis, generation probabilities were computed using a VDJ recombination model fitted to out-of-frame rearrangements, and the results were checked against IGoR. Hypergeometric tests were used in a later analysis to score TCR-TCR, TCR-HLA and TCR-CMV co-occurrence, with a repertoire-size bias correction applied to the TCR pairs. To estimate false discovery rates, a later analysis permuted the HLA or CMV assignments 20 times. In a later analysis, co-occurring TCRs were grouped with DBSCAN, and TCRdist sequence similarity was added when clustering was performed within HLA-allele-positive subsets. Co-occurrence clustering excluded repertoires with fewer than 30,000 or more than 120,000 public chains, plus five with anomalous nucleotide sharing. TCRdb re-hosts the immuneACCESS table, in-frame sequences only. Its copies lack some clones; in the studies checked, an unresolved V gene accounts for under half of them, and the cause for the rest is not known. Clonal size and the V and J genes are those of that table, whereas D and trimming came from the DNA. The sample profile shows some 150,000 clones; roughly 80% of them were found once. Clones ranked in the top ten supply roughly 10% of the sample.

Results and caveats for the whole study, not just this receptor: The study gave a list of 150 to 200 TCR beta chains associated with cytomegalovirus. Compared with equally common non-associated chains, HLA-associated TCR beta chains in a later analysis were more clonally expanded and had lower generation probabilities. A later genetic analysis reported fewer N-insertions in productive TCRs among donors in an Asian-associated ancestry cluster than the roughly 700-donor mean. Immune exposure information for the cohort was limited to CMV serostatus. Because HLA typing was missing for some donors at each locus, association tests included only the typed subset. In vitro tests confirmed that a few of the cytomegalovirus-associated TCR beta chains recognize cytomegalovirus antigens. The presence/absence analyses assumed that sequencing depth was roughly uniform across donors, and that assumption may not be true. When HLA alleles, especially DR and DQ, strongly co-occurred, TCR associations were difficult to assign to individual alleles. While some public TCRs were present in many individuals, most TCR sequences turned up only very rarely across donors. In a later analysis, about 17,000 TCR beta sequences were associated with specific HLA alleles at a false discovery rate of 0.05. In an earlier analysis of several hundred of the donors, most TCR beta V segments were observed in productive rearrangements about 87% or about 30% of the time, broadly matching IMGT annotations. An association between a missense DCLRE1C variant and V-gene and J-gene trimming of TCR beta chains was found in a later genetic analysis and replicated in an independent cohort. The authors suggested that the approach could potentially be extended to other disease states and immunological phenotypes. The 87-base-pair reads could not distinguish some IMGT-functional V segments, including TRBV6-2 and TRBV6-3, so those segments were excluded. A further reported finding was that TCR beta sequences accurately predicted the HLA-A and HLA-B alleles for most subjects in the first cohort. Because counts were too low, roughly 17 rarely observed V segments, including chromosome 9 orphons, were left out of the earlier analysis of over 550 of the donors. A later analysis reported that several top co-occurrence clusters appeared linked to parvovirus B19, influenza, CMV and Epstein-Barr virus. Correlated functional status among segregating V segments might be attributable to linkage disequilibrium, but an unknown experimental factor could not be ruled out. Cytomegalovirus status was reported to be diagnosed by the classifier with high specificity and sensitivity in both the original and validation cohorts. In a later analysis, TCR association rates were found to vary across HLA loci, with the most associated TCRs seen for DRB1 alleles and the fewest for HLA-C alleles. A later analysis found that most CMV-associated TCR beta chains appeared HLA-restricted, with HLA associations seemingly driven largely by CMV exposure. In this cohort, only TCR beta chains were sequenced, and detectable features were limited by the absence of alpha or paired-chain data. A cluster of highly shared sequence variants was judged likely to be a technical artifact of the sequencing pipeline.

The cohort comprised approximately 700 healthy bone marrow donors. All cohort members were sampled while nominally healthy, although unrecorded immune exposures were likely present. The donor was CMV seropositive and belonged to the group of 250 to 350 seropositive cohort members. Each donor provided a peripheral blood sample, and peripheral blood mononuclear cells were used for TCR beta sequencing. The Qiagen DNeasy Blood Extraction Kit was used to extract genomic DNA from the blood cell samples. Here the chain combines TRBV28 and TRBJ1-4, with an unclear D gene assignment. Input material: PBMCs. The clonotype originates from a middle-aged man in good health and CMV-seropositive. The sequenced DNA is TGTGCCAGCAGCCCGAGGGAGTATGCTAATGAAAAACTGTTTTTT. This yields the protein CASSPREYANEKLFF.